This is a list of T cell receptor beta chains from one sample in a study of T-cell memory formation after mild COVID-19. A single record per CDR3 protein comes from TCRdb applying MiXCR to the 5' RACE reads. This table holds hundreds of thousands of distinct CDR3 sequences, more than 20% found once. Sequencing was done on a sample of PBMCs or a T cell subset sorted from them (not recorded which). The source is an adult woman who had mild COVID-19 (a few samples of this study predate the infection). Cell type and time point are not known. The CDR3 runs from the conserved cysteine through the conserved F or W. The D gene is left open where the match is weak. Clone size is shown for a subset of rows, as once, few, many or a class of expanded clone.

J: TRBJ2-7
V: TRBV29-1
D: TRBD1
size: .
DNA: TGCAGCGTCACATGGGCAGGGGGTGCATACGAGCAGTACTTC
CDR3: CSVTWAGGAYEQYF

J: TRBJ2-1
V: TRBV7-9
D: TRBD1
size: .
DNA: TGTGCCAGCAGTTTGGCCGGGACAGATAAACAGTTCTTC
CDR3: CASSLAGTDKQFF

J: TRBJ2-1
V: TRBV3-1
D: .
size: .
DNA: TGTGCCAGCAGCCAAGAACGTTATCTGCAGTTCTTC
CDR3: CASSQERYLQFF

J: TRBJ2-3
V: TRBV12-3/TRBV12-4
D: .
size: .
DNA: TGTGCCAGCAGCCAACCACCATCAGATACGCAGTATTTT
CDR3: CASSQPPSDTQYF

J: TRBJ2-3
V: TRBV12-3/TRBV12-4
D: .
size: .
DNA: TGTGCCAGCAACCTAGACAGGCACACAGATACGCAGTATTTT
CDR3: CASNLDRHTDTQYF

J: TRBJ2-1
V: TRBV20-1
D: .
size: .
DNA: TGCAGTGCCCTTCCGCACCAATCTAGCGCTAGTGAGCAGTTCTTC
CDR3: CSALPHQSSASEQFF

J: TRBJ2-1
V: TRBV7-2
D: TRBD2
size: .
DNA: TGTGCCAGCAGCTTACCCCCCAGCGGGGGAGGTTGGAATGAGCAGTTCTTC
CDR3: CASSLPPSGGGWNEQFF

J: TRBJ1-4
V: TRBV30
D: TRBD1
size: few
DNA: TGTGCCTGGATGCCGGGACAGGGAAATGAAAAACTGTTTTTT
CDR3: CAWMPGQGNEKLFF

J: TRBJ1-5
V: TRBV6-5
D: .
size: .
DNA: TGTGCCAGCAGTTTGTTCGGGGGTGGTCAGCCCCAGCATTTT
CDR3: CASSLFGGGQPQHF

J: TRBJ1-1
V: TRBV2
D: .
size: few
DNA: TGTGCCAGCAGTGAAAGGGATTTAGGGGAAGCTTTCTTT
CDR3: CASSERDLGEAFF

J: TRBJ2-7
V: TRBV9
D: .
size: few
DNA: TGTGCCAGCAGCGTAGAGCGAGGCGAGCAGTACTTC
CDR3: CASSVERGEQYF

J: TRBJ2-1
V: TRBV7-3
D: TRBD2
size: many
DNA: TGTGCCAGCAGCTTGGGGACTAGCGGGTACAATGAGCAGTTCTTC
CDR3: CASSLGTSGYNEQFF

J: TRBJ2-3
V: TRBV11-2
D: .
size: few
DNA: TGTGCCAGCAGCTTAGAACCGGCAGATACGCAGTATTTT
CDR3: CASSLEPADTQYF

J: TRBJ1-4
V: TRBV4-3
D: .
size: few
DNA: TGCGCCAGCAGCCAGCGGTCCGGACTCTTGAATGAAAAACTGTTTTTT
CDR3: CASSQRSGLLNEKLFF

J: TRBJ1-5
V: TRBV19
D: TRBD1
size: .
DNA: TGTGCCAGTAGTATGGCAGGGGGCTTGGGCAATCAGCCCCAGCATTTT
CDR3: CASSMAGGLGNQPQHF

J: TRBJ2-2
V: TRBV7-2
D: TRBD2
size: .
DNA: TGTGCCAGCAGCTGGACTAGCGGGAGAGGGGTCGGGGAGCTGTTTTTT
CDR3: CASSWTSGRGVGELFF

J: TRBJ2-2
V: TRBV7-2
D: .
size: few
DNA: TGTGCCAGCACACCCCAGAACGGCCTTCACACCGGGGAGCTGTTTTTT
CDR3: CASTPQNGLHTGELFF

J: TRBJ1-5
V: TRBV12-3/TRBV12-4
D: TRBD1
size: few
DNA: TGTGCCAGCAGTCCCCGACAGGGGGTCAATCAGCCCCAGCATTTT
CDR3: CASSPRQGVNQPQHF

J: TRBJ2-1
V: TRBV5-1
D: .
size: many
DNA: TGCGCCAGCAGCTGGGGACTTGAGCAGTTCTTC
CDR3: CASSWGLEQFF

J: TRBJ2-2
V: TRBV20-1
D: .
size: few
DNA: TGCAGTGCTAGATCCAGGACAGTGAACACCGGGGAGCTGTTTTTT
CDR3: CSARSRTVNTGELFF

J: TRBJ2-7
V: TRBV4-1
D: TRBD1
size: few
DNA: TGCGCCAGCAGCGATCGACAGGGGGCCTACGAGCAGTACTTC
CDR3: CASSDRQGAYEQYF

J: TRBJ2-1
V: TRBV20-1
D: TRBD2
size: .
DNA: TGCAGTGCTAGAGATCTTCGGGCTAGCGGGGCCCTTACCTACAATGAGCAGTTCTTC
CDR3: CSARDLRASGALTYNEQFF

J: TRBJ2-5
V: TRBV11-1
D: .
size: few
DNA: TGTGCCAGCAGCTTGAGGGCCGTCGAACAAGAGACCCAGTACTTC
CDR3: CASSLRAVEQETQYF

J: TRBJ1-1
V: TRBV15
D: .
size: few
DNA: TGTGCCACCAGCTACGGGCCACGAGACACTGAAGCTTTCTTT
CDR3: CATSYGPRDTEAFF

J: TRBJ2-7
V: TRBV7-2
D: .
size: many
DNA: TGTGCCAGCAGCTTCCACAGAGAGCAGTACTTC
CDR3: CASSFHREQYF

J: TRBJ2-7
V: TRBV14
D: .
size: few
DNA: TGTGCCAGCAGCCAAGACTATCCATACGAGCAGTACTTC
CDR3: CASSQDYPYEQYF

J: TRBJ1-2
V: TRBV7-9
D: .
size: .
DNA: TGTGCCAGCAGCTTAGCCATGCCTACCCGCTATGGCTACACCTTC
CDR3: CASSLAMPTRYGYTF

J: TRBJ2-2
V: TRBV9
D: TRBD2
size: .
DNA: TGTGCCAGCAGCGCTACCGGGACTACCTATACCGGGGAGCTGTTTTTT
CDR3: CASSATGTTYTGELFF

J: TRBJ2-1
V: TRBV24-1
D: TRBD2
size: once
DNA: TGTGCCACCAGGTTAGCGGGAGTCCCTGAGCAGTTCTTC
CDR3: CATRLAGVPEQFF

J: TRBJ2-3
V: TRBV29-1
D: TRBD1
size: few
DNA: TGCAGCGTTGATGTGGGACAGGGCACAGATACGCAGTATTTT
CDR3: CSVDVGQGTDTQYF

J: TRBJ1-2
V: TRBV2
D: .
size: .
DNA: TGTGCCAGCAACCGTGGGGCGGGGACTAACTATGGCTACACCTTC
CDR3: CASNRGAGTNYGYTF

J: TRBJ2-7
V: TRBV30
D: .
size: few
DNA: TGTGCCTGTAAATCGGCGTCACGGAACGAGCAGTACTTC
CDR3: CACKSASRNEQYF